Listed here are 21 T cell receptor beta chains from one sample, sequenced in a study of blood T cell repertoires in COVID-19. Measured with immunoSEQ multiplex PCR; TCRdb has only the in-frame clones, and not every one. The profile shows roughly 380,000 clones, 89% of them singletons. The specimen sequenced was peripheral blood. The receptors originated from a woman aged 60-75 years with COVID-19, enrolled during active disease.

CDR3 loop: CASSKDIAGAGETQYF. DNA of the CDR3: TGTGCCAGCAGCAAGGACATAGCGGGGGCAGGAGAGACCCAGTACTTC. The chain recombines TRBV7-9 with TRBJ2-5, with 9 nucleotides matching TRBD2. The germline V gene has CDR1 SEHNR and CDR2 FQNEAQ (reference sequence). CDR3 length equals 16 residues. Trimming cost V 5 bases and J 4 bases; bases outside gene matches: 11.

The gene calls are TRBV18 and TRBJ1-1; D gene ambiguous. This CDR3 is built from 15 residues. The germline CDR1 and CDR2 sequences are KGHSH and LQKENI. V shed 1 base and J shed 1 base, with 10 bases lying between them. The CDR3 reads CASSPLASGNTEAFF. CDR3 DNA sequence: TGTGCCAGCTCACCACTCGCCTCGGGGAACACTGAAGCTTTCTTT.

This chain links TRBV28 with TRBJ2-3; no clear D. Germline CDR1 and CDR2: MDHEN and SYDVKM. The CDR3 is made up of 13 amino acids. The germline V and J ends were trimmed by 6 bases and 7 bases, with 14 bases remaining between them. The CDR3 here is CASSPDESHTQYF. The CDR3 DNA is TGTGCCAGCAGCCCTGATGAGTCACATACGCAGTATTTT.

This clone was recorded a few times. Written as DNA, the CDR3 is TGCAGCGTTGAAACACCCTCGGGCTATGGCTACACCTTC. Translated: CSVETPSGYGYTF. The genes are TRBV29-1 and TRBJ1-2; D is unresolved. This CDR3 spans 13 amino acids. Germline V gene lookup returns CDR1 SQVTM and CDR2 ANQGSEA. Trimming pared 2 bases from V and 4 bases from J, leaving 11 bases between.

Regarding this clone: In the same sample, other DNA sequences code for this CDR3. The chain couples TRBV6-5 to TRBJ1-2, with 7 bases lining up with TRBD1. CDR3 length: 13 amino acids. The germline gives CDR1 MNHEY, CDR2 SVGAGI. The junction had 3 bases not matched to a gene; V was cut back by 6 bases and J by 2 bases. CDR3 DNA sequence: TGTGCCAGCAGCCCGACAGGGAACTATGGCTACACCTTC. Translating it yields CASSPTGNYGYTF.

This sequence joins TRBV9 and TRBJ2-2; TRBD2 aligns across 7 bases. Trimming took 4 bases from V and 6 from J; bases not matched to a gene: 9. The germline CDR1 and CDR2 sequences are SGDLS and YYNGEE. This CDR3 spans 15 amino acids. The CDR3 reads CASSPRGTKSGELFF. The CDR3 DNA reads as TGTGCCAGCAGCCCACGGGGGACTAAGTCCGGGGAGCTGTTTTTT.

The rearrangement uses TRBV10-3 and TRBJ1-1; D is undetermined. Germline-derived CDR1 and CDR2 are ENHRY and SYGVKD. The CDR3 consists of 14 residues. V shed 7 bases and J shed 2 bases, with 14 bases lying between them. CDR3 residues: CAIKEGQANTEAFF. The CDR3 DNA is TGTGCCATCAAGGAGGGCCAGGCCAACACTGAAGCTTTCTTT.

The CDR3 sequence: CALSGKKGEKLFF. The CDR3 DNA reads TGTGCCTTATCCGGGAAAAAGGGTGAAAAACTGTTTTTT. The rearrangement joins TRBV30 to TRBJ1-4, with no clear D. This CDR3 spans 13 amino acids. Germline CDR1 and CDR2: GTSNPN and SVGIG (reference sequence). Deletions cut 7 bases from V and 7 bases from J, with 16 bases between.

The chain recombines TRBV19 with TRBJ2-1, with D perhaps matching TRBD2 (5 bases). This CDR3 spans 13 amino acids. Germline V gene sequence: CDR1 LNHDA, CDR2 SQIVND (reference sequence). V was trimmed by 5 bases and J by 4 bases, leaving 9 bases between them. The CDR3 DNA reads TGTGCCAGTAGTCGTGGACTGTACAATGAGCAGTTCTTC. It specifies CASSRGLYNEQFF.

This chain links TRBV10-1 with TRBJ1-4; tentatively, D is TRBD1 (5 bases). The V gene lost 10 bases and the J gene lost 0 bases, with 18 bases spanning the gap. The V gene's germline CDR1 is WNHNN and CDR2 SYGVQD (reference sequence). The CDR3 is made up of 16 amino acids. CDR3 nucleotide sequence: TGCGCCACCGTCCGGACACAAAATGCAACTAATGAAAAACTGTTTTTT. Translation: CATVRTQNATNEKLFF.

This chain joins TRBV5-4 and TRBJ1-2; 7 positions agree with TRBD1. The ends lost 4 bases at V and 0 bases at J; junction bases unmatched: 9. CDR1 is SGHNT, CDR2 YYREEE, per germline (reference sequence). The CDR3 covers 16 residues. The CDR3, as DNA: TGTGCCAGCAGCCGGGGGCGACAGGGAACTAACTATGGCTACACCTTC. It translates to CASSRGRQGTNYGYTF.

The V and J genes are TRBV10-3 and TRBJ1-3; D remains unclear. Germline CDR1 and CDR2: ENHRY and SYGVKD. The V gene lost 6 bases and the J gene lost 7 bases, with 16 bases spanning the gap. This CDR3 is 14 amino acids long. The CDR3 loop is CAISQQSPPNTIYF. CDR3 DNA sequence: TGTGCCATCAGCCAACAGTCTCCCCCTAACACCATATATTTT.

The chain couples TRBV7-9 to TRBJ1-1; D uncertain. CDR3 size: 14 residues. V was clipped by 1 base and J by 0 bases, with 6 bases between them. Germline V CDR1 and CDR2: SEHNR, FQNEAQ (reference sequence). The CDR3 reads CASSLGVVNTEAFF. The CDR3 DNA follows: TGTGCCAGCAGCTTAGGCGTCGTGAACACTGAAGCTTTCTTT.

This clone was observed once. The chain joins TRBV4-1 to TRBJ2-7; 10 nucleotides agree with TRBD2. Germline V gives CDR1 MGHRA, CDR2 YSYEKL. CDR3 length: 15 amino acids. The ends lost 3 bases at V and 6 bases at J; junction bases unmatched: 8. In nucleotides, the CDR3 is TGCGCCAGCAGCCAGGGAGCGGGGGGGCCCCTCGAGCAGTACTTC. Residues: CASSQGAGGPLEQYF.

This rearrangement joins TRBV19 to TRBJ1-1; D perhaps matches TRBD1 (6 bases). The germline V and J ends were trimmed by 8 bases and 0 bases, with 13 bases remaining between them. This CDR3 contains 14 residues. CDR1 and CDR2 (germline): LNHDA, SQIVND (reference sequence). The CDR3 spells CASRTDFMNTEAFF. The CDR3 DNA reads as TGTGCCAGTCGGACAGATTTTATGAACACTGAAGCTTTCTTT.

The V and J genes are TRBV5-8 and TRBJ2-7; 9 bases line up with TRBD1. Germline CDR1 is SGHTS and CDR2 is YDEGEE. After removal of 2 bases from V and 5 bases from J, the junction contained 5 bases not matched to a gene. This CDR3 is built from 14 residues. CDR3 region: CASSFGQGRHEQYF. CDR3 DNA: TGTGCCAGCAGCTTTGGACAGGGGAGGCACGAGCAGTACTTC. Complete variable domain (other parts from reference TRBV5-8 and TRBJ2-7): EAGVTQSPTHLIKTRGQQATLRCSPISGHTSVYWYQQALGLGLQFLLWYDEGEERNRGNFPPRFSGRQFPNYSSELNVNALELEDSALYLCASSFGQGRHEQYFGPGTRLTVT.

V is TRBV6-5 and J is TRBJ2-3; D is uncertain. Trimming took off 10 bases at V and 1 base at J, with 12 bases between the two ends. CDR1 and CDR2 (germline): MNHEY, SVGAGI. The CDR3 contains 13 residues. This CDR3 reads CATLAPGTDTQYF. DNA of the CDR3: TGTGCCACTTTGGCTCCCGGCACAGATACGCAGTATTTT.

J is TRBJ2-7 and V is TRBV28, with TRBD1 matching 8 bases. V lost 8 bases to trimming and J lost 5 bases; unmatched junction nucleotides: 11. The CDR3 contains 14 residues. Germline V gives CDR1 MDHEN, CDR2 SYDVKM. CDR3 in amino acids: CASALSGGWNEQYF. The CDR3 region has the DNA TGTGCCAGCGCATTATCAGGGGGCTGGAACGAGCAGTACTTC.

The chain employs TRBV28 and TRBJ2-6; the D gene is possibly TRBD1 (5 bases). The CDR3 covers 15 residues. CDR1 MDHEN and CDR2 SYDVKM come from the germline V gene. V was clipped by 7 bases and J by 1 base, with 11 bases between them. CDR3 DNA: TGTGCCAGCAAAGAAACAGGTTCTGGGGCCAACGTCCTGACTTTC. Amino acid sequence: CASKETGSGANVLTF.

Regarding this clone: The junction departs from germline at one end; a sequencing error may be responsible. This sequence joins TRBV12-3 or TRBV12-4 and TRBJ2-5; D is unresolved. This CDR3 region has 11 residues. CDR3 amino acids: CASRRTAKTHF. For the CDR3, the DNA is TGTGCCAGCAGGAGAACAGCCAAGACGCACTTC.

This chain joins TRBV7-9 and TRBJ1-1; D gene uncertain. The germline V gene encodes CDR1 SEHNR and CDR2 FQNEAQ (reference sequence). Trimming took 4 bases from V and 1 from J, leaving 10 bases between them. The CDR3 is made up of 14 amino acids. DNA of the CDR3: TGTGCCAGCAGCTCGGCTTGGGCGAACACTGAAGCTTTCTTT. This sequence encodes CASSSAWANTEAFF.